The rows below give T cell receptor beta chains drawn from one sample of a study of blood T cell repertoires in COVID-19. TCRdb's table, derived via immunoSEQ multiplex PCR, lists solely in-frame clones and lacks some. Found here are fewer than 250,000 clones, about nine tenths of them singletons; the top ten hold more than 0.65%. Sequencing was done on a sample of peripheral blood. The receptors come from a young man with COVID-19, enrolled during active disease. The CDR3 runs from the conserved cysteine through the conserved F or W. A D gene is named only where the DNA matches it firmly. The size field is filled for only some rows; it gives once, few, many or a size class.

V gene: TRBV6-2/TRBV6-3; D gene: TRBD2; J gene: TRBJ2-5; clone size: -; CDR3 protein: CASSYSAGQETQYF; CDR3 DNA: TGTGCCAGCAGTTACTCAGCGGGGCAAGAGACCCAGTACTTC
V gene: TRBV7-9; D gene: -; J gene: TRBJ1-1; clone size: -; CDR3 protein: CASSLAAQGAAFF; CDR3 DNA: TGTGCCAGCAGCTTAGCGGCCCAAGGGGCAGCTTTCTTT
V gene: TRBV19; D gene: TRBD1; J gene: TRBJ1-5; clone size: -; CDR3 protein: CASSILGAGGFYVNQPQHF; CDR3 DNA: TGTGCCAGTAGTATTTTGGGGGCAGGGGGATTCTACGTGAATCAGCCCCAGCATTTT
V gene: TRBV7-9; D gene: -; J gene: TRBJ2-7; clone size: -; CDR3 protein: CASSLQTVPEQYF; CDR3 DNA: TGTGCCAGCAGCCTACAGACAGTTCCCGAGCAGTACTTC
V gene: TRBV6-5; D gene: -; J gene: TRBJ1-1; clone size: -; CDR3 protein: CASRATTAFGTEAFF; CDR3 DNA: TGTGCCAGCAGGGCAACGACAGCATTCGGCACTGAAGCTTTCTTT
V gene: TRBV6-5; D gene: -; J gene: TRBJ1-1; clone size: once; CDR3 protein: CASSYSGEAFF; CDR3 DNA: TGTGCCAGCAGTTACTCCGGAGAGGCTTTCTTT
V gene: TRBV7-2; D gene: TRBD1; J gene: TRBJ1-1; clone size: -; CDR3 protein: CASGTGGGTEAFF; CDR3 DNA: TGTGCCAGCGGGACAGGGGGAGGCACTGAAGCTTTCTTT
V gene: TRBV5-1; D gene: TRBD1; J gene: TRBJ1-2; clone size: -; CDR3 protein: CASSSYRGRDGYTF; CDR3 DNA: TGCGCCAGCAGCTCATACAGGGGAAGAGATGGCTACACCTTC
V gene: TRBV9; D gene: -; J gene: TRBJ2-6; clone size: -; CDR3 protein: CASSAVRGGVGANVLTF; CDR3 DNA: TGTGCCAGCAGCGCGGTTAGGGGGGGCGTTGGGGCCAACGTCCTGACTTTC
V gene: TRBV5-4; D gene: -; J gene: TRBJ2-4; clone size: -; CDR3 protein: CASSFHNQQYF; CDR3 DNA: TGTGCCAGCAGCTTCCACAACCAACAGTACTTC
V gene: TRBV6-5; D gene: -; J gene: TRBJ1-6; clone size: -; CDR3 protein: CASSPGQNNSPLHF; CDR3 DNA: TGTGCCAGCAGTCCGGGACAAAATAATTCACCCCTCCACTTT
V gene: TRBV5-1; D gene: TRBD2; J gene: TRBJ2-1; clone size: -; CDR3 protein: CASSLVAGGPNEQFF; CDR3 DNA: TGCGCCAGCAGCTTGGTAGCGGGGGGGCCAAATGAGCAGTTCTTC
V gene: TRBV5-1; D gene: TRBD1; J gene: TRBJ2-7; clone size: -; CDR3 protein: CASRQTGQATYEQYF; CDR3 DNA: TGCGCCAGCAGGCAAACGGGACAGGCTACCTACGAGCAGTACTTC
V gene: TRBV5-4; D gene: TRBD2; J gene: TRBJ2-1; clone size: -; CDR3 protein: CASSPRTSPHNEQFF; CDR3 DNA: TGTGCCAGCAGCCCGCGGACTAGCCCCCACAATGAGCAGTTCTTC
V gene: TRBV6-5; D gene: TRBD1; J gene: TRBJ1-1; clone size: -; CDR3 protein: CASSLTGGERDTEAFF; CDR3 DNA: TGTGCCAGCAGTTTGACAGGGGGCGAGAGGGACACTGAAGCTTTCTTT
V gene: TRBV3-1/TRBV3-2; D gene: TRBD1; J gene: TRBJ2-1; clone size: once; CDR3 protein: CASSQVGTGGLNEQFF; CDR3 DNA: TGTGCCAGCAGCCAAGTGGGGACAGGGGGCCTCAATGAGCAGTTCTTC
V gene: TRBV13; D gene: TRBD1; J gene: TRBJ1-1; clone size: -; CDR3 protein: CASSFRGRETEAFF; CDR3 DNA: TGTGCCAGCAGCTTCAGGGGGCGCGAGACTGAAGCTTTCTTT
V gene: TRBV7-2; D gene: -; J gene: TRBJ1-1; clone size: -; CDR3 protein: CASSPRPGRRSEAFF; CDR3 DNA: TGTGCCAGCAGCCCGCGACCAGGTCGAAGGTCTGAAGCTTTCTTT
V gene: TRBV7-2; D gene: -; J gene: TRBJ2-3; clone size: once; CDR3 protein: CASSTEWDTQYF; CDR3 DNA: TGTGCCAGCAGCACGGAGTGGGATACGCAGTATTTT
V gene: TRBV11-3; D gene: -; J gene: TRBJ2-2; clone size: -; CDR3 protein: CASSLGVQLPGELFF; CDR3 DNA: TGTGCCAGCAGCTTAGGGGTACAGCTCCCCGGGGAGCTGTTTTTT
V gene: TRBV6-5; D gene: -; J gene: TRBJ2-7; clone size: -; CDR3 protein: CASRRGGEQYF; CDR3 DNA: TGTGCCAGCAGAAGGGGGGGAGAGCAGTACTTC
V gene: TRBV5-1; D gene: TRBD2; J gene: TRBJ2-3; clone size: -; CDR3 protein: CASSSTSGGTDTQYF; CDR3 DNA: TGCGCCAGCAGCTCGACTAGCGGGGGCACAGATACGCAGTATTTT
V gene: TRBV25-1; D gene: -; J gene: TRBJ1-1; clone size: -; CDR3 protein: CASSDWWYRVRVGTEAFF; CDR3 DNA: TGTGCCAGCAGTGATTGGTGGTATCGTGTTCGGGTAGGCACTGAAGCTTTCTTT
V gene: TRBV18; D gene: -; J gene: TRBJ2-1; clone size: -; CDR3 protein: CASSPARHNEQFF; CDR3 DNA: TGTGCCAGCTCACCAGCGCGGCACAATGAGCAGTTCTTC
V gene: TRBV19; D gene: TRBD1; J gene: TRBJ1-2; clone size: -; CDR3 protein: CASSIGAGTGRLGYTF; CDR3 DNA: TGTGCCAGTAGTATTGGCGCCGGGACAGGGCGTCTCGGCTACACCTTC
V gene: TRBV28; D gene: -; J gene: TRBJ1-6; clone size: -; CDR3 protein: CASSRRQDNSPLHF; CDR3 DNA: TGTGCCAGCAGCCGAAGACAGGATAATTCACCCCTCCACTTT
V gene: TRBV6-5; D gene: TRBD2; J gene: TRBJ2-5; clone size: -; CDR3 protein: CASSFRGGARETQYF; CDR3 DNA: TGTGCCAGCAGTTTTCGCGGGGGGGCGCGGGAGACCCAGTACTTC
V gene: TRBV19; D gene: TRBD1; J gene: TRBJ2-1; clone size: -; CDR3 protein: CASSIAQGVNEQFF; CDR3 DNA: TGTGCCAGTAGTATAGCACAGGGGGTCAATGAGCAGTTCTTC
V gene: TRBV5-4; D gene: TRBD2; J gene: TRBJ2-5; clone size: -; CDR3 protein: CASSLVGGTSRETQYF; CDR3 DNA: TGTGCCAGCAGCTTGGTGGGAGGGACTAGCCGAGAGACCCAGTACTTC
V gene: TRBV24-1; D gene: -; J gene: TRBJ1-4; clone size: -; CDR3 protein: CATSTGMGEKLFF; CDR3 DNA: TGTGCCACCAGCACAGGGATGGGGGAAAAACTGTTTTTT
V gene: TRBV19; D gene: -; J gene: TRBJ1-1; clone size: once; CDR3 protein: CASTSDTEAFF; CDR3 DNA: TGTGCCAGTACCTCGGACACTGAAGCTTTCTTT
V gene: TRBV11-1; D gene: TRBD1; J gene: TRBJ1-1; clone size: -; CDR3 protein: CASSSGTGGRYTEAFF; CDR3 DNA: TGTGCCAGCAGCTCGGGGACAGGGGGCCGGTACACTGAAGCTTTCTTT
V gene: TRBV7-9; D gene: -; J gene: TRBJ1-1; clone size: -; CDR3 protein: CASSPSGLNTEAFF; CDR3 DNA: TGTGCCAGCAGCCCGTCCGGACTTAACACTGAAGCTTTCTTT
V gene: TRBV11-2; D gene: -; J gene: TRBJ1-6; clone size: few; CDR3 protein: CASRPLTGANSPLHF; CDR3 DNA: TGTGCCAGCAGACCGCTGACAGGAGCAAATTCACCCCTCCACTTT
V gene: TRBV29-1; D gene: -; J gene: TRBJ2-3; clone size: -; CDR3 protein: CSVEDHRGGVGTDTQYF; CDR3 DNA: TGCAGCGTTGAAGATCATAGGGGTGGAGTTGGCACAGATACGCAGTATTTT
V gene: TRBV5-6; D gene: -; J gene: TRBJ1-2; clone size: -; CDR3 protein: CASSPDFRDYTF; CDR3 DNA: TGTGCCAGCAGCCCGGATTTTCGGGACTACACCTTC
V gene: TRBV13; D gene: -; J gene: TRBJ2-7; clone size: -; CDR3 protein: CASSLGGRGPSSYEQYF; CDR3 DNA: TGTGCCAGCAGCTTAGGGGGAAGAGGGCCGAGCTCCTACGAGCAGTACTTC